This TCR beta chain was observed in a study of blood T cells in healthy people across ages. Overall study context: T cells yielded about one barcoded beta molecule per two cells through template switching.

Note on this clonotype: Its antigen is not identified.

Study-wide results and caveats: In older individuals, TCR beta diversity per million T cells was lower, falling roughly linearly with age. Both naive CD4+ cell counts and diversity were greater in long-lived donors than in aged donors.

The CDR3 is made up of 14 amino acids. Trimming removed 6 bases from V and 1 base from J, with 12 bases in between. The germline V gene encodes CDR1 MNHEY and CDR2 SMNVEV (reference sequence). The use of a sample-barcoded 5' primer and a J-beta primer mix characterized a second PCR of about 7 to 12 cycles. A template-switch adaptor containing 12 random nucleotides labeled each cDNA molecule. TCRdb used MiXCR to reprocess the 5' RACE reads, holding one entry per CDR3 protein. The data show about 800,000 distinct CDR3 sequences, nearly 60% seen once. The clonotype was recovered from a man aged 30 to 39 in good health. The chain employs TRBV27 and TRBJ2-5, with D maybe TRBD1 (7 bases). Sequenced: blood. The CDR3 coding sequence is TGTGCCAGCAGACACCAGGGGGGCCAAGAGACCCAGTACTTC. Amino acid sequence: CASRHQGGQETQYF.